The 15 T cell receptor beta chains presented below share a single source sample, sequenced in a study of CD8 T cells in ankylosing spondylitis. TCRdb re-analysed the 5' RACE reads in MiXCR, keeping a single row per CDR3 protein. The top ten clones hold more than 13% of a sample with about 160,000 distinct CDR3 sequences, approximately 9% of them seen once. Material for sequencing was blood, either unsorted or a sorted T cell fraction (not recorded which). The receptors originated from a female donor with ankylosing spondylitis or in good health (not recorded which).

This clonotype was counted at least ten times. CDR3 in amino acids: CASSLVAGGSYNEQFF. The CDR3 DNA follows: TGTGCCAGCAGTTTAGTCGCGGGAGGGTCCTACAATGAGCAGTTCTTC. The chain is built from TRBV12-3 or TRBV12-4 and TRBJ2-1; the match to TRBD2 covers 9 bases. The CDR3 has 16 residues. V lost 1 base to trimming and J lost 1 base; unmatched junction nucleotides: 2.

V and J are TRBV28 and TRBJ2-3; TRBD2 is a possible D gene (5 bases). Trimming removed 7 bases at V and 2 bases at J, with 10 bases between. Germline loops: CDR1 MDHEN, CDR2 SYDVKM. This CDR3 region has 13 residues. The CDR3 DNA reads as TGTGCCAGCAATATGGAGGTCACAGATACGCAGTATTTT. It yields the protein CASNMEVTDTQYF.

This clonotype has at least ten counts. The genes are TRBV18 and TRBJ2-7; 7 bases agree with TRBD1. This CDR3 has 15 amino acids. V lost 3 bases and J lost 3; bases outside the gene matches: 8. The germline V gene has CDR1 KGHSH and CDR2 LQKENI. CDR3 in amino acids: CASSPTGTVVYEQYF. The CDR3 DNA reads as TGTGCCAGCTCACCTACCGGGACAGTAGTCTACGAGCAGTACTTC.

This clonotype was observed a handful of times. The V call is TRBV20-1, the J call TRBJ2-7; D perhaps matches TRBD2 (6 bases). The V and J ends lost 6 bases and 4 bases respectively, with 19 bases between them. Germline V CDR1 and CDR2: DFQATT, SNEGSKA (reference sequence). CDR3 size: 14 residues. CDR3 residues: CSARRAGGGYEQYF. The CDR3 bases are TGCAGTGCAAGGAGGGCGGGTGGAGGGTACGAGCAGTACTTC.

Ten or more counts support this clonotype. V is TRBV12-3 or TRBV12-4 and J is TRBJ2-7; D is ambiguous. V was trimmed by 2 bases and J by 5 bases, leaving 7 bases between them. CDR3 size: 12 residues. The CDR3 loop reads CASSLYSDEQYF. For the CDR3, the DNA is TGTGCCAGCAGTTTATATTCGGACGAGCAGTACTTC.

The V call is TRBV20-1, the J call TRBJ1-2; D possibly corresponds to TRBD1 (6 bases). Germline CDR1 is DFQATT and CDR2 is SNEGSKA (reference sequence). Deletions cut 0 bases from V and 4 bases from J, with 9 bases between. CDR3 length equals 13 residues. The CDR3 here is CSARDQGGYGYTF. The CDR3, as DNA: TGCAGTGCTAGAGATCAAGGGGGCTATGGCTACACCTTC.

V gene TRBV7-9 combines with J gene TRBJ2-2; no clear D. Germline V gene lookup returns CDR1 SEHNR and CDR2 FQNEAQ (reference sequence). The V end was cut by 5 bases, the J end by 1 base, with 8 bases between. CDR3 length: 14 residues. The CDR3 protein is CASSPNENTGELFF. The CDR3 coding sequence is TGTGCCAGCAGCCCAAATGAGAACACCGGGGAGCTGTTTTTT. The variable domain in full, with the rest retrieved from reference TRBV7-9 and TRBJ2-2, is DTGVSQNPRHKITKRGQNVTFRCDPISEHNRLYWYRQTLGQGPEFLTYFQNEAQLEKSRLLSDRFSAERPKGSFSTLEIQRTEQGDSAMYLCASSPNENTGELFFGEGSRLTVL.

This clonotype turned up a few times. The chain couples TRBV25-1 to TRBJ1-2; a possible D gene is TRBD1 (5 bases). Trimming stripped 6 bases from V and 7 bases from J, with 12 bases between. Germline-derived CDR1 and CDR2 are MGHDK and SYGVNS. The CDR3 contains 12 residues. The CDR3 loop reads CASSSGGFGYTF. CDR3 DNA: TGTGCCAGCAGCTCTGGGGGGTTTGGCTACACCTTC.

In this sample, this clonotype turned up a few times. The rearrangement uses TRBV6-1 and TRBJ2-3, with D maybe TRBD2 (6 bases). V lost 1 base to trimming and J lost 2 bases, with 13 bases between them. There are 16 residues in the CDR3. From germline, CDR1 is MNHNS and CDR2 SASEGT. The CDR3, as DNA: TGTGCCAGCAGTGAAGAATATCTAGCGCCCACAGATACGCAGTATTTT. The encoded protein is CASSEEYLAPTDTQYF.

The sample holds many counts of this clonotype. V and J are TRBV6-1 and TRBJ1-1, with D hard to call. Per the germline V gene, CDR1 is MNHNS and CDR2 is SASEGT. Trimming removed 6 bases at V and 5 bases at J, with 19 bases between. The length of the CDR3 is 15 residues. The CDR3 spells CASSFGPDRRTEAFF. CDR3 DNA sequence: TGTGCCAGCAGCTTCGGACCGGATCGGCGGACTGAAGCTTTCTTT.

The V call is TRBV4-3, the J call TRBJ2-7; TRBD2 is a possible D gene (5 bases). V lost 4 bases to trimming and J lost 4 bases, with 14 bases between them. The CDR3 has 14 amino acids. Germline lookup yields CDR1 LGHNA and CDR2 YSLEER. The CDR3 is CASSPTPDYYEQYF. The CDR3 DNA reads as TGCGCCAGCAGCCCCACCCCCGACTATTACGAGCAGTACTTC.

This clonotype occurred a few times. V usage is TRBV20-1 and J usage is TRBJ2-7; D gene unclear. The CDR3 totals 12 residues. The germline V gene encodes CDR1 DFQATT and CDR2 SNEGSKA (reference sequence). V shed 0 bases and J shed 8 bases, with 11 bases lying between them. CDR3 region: CSARDMTPQQYF. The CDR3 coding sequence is TGCAGTGCTAGAGATATGACACCGCAGCAGTACTTC.

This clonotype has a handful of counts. CDR3 protein: CASSEVTRGGAFF. The CDR3 coding sequence is TGTGCCAGCAGTGAAGTAACTCGGGGTGGAGCTTTCTTT. The chain couples TRBV2 to TRBJ1-1; D gene unclear. CDR3 length: 13 amino acids. V lost 1 base to trimming and J lost 10 bases, with 13 bases between them. Per germline, CDR1 SNHLY and CDR2 FYNNEI.

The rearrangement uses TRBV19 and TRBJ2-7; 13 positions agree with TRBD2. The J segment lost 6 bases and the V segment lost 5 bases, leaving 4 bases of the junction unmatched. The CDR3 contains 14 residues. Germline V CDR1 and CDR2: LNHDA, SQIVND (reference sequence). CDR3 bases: TGTGCCAGTAGTTGGACTAGCGGGAGTCCCGAGCAGTACTTC. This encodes CASSWTSGSPEQYF.

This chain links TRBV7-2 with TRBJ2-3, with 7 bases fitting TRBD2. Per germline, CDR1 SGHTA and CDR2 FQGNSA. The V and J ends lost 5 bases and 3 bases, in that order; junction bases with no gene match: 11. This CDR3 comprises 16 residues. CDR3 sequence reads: CASSPVQAGETDTQYF. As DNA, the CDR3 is TGTGCCAGCAGCCCCGTCCAGGCGGGAGAGACAGATACGCAGTATTTT.